This TCR beta chain was profiled in a study of shared clonotypes between healthy human individuals. Points from the study as a whole: The study found lower generation probabilities in non-shared clonotypes than in those shared by all four donors.

Turning to this clone: Its antigen remains unknown.

Measured with immunoSEQ multiplex PCR; TCRdb has only the in-frame clones, and not every one. The sample has 800,000 to 1,200,000 clones; 75% to 85% are singletons. This CDR3 contains 15 residues. V was clipped by 4 bases and J by 4 bases; unmatched bases: 9. Germline V CDR1 and CDR2: SGHNT, YYREEE (reference sequence). The V and J genes are TRBV5-4 and TRBJ2-3; TRBD2 matches 7 bases. The sequence was obtained from a man aged 18 to 30 in good health. Some clones in this sample may be carry-over from other donors' samples. Material: memory CD4+ T cells from PBMCs. The sample's subset: CD45RA-negative fraction. DNA of the CDR3: TGTGCCAGCAGCCAGCGAGGCGGGAGTGCAGATACGCAGTATTTT. Translation: CASSQRGGSADTQYF.